This TCR beta chain is drawn from a study of T cell changes during pregnancy in multiple sclerosis. With V trimmed by 4 bases and J by 6 bases, 4 bases remained unmatched. This CDR3 is 13 amino acids long. Looked up from germline, CDR1 is SGHDT and CDR2 is YYEEEE. Assay used: immunoSEQ multiplex PCR; TCRdb lists only in-frame clones, some missing. The sample has about 79,000 clones, approximately 92% seen once. This receptor was identified in a female donor in good health, enrolled as a control in a pregnancy study. Here the sequenced sample was peripheral blood, taken in the second trimester of pregnancy. V gene TRBV5-6 combines with J gene TRBJ1-2; TRBD1 agrees at 9 bases. CDR3 region: CASSRTGGNGYTF. For the CDR3, the DNA is TGTGCCAGCAGCAGAACAGGGGGCAATGGCTACACCTTC.